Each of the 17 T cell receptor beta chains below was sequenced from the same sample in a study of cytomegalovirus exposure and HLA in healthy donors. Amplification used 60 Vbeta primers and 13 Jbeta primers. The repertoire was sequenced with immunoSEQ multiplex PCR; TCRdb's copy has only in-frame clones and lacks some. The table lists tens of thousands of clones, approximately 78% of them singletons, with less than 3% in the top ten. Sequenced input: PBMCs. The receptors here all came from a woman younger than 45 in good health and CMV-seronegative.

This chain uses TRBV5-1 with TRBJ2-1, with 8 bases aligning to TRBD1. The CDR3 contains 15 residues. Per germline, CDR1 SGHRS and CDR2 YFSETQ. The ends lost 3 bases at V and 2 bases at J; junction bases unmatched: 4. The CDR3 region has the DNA TGCGCCAGCAGCTGGGACAGGCAAGCCTACAATGAGCAGTTCTTC. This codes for CASSWDRQAYNEQFF.

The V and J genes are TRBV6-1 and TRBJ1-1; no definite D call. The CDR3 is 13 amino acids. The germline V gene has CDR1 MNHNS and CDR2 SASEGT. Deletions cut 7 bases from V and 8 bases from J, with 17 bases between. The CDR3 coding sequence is TGTGCCAGCAACCCCAGGACGGACTTAGAAGCTTTCTTT. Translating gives CASNPRTDLEAFF.

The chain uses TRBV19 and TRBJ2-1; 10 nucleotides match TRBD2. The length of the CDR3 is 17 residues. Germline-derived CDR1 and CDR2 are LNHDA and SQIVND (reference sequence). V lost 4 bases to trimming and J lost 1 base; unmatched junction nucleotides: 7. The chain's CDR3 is CASSNPGLAESYNEQFF. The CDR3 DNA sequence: TGTGCCAGTAGTAATCCCGGACTAGCGGAATCCTACAATGAGCAGTTCTTC.

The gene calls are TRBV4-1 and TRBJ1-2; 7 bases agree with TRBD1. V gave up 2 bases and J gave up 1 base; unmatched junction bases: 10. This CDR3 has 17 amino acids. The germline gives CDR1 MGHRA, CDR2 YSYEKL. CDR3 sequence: CASSQSYRGLLNYGYTF. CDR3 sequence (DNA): TGCGCCAGCAGCCAATCCTACAGGGGCCTGCTTAACTATGGCTACACCTTC.

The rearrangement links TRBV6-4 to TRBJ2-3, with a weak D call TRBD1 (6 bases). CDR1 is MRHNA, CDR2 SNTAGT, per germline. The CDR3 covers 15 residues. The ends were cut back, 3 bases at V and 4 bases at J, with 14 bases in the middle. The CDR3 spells CASSDFAGVSDTQYF. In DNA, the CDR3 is TGTGCCAGCAGTGATTTCGCAGGGGTATCAGATACGCAGTATTTT.

The CDR3 here is CASSDPGGRQYEQFF. In nucleotides, the CDR3 is TGTGCCAGCAGTGACCCCGGGGGTCGGCAATATGAGCAGTTCTTC. The chain couples TRBV25-1 to TRBJ2-1; weak D call: TRBD2 (6 bases). Deletions cut 3 bases from V and 8 bases from J, with 17 bases between. The germline CDR1 and CDR2 sequences are MGHDK and SYGVNS. CDR3 size: 15 residues.

DNA for the CDR3: TGTGCCAGCAGCTTGGGGCCAGGTACAAATAATTCACCCCTCCACTTT. Protein sequence: CASSLGPGTNNSPLHF. The chain recombines TRBV11-2 with TRBJ1-6, with a possible D match to TRBD1 (5 bases). This CDR3 spans 16 amino acids. Trimming cost V 3 bases and J 5 bases, with 14 bases left between them. Germline loops: CDR1 SGHAT, CDR2 FQNNGV. Filled out from reference TRBV11-2 and TRBJ1-6, the complete variable domain reads EAGVAQSPRYKIIEKRQSVAFWCNPISGHATLYWYQQILGQGPKLLIQFQNNGVVDDSQLPKDRFSAERLKGVDSTLKIQPAKLEDSAVYLCASSLGPGTNNSPLHFGNGTRLTVT.

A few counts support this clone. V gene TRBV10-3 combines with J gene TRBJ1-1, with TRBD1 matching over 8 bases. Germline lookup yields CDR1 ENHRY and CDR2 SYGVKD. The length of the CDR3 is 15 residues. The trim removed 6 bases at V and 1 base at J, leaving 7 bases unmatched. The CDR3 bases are TGTGCCATCAGGAGGACAGGGCAGGAGAACACTGAAGCTTTCTTT. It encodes CAIRRTGQENTEAFF.

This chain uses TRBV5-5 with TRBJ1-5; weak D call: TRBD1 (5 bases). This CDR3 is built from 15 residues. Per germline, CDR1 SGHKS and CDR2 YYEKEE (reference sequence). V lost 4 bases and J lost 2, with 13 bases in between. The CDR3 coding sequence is TGTGCCAGCAGCCTATCCGGGGGGGGCAATCAGCCCCAGCATTTT. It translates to CASSLSGGGNQPQHF.

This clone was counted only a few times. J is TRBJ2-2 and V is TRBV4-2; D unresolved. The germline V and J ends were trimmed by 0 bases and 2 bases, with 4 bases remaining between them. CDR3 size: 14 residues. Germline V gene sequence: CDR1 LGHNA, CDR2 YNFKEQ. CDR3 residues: CASSQERNTGELFF. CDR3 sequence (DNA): TGTGCCAGCAGCCAAGAGCGTAACACCGGGGAGCTGTTTTTT.

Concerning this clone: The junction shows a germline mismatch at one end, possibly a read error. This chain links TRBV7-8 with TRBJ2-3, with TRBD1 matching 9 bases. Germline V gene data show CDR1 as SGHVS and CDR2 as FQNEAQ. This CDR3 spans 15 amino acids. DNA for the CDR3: TGTGCCAGCAGCCCCGACAGGGGGAGCACAGATGCGCAGTATTTT. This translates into CASSPDRGSTDAQYF.

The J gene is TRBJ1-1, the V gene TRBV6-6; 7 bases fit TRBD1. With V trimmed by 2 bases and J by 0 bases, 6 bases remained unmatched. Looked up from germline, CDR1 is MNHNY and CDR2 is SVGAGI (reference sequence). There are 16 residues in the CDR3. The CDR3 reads CASSYKGAKVNTEAFF. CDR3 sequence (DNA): TGTGCCAGCAGTTACAAGGGGGCGAAGGTGAACACTGAAGCTTTCTTT.

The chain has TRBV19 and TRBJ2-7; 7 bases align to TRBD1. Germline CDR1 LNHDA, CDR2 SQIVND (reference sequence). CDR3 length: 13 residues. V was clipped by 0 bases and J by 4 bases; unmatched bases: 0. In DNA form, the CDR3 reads TGTGCCAGTAGTATAGACAGGGGGTACGAGCAGTACTTC. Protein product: CASSIDRGYEQYF.

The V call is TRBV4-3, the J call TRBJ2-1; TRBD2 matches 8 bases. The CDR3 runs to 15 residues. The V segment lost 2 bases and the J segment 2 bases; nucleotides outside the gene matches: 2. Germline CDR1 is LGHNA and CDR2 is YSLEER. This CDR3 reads CASSQRGGTYNEQFF. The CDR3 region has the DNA TGCGCCAGCAGCCAACGGGGGGGTACCTACAATGAGCAGTTCTTC.

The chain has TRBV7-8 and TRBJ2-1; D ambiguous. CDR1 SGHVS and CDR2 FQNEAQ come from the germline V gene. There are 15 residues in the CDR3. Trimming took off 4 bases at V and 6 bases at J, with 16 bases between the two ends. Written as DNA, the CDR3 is TGTGCCAGCAGCTGGGTCGGGTGGTCGGGCAATGAGCAGTTCTTC. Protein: CASSWVGWSGNEQFF.

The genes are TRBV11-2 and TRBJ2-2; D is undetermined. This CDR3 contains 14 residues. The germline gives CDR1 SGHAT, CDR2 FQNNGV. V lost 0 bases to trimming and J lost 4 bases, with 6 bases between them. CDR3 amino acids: CASSLEFSTGELFF. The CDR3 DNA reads TGTGCCAGCAGCTTAGAGTTCAGCACCGGGGAGCTGTTTTTT.

The CDR3 spells CASSQAEGADTGELFF. The CDR3 DNA follows: TGTGCCAGCAGCCAAGCAGAGGGGGCGGACACCGGGGAGCTGTTTTTT. The V call is TRBV4-2, the J call TRBJ2-2; 7 nucleotides agree with TRBD1. CDR1 and CDR2 (germline): LGHNA, YNFKEQ. CDR3 length: 16 residues. V trimming: 1 base; J trimming: 3 bases; junction bases outside the gene matches: 5.